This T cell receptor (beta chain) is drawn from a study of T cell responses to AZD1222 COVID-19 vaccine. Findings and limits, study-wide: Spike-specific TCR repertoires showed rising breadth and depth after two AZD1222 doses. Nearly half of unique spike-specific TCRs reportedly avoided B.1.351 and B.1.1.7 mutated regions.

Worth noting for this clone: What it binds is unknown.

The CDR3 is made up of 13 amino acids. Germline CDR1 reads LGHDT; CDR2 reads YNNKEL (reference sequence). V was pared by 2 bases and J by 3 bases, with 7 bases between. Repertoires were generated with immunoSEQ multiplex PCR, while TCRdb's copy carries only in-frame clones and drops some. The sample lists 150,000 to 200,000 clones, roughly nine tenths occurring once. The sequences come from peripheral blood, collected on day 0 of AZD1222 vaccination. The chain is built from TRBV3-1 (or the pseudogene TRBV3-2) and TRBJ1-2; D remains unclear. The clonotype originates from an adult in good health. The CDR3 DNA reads TGTGCCAGCAGCCAATTAGCTGACTATGGCTACACCTTC. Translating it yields CASSQLADYGYTF.